This TCR beta chain was found in a study of blood T cell repertoires in COVID-19 (dated by TCRdb to about 2020). The study in broad terms: Samples covering the acute and convalescent phases of COVID-19 were provided by collaborators in the United States, Italy and Spain. The prospective study material was composed of cDNA or gDNA derived from T cells, B-cell-depleted T cells, or PBMCs. Subjects who had been exposed to COVID-19, were actively infected with it, or had recovered from it provided the deeply sampled blood TCRbeta repertoires that made up the dataset. The repertoires were released in a freely available public database meant as a resource for research on the immune response to SARS-CoV-2. The samples were drawn from the first 160 participants of the ongoing ImmuneRACE study and from 1,200 or so subjects provided by 6 global collaborators. Nearly every sample came with metadata listing a de-identified subject ID, COVID-19 status, age in years and sex. Where available, HLA class I and class II types were taken from metadata supplied by the sample provider and were not determined by assay-based typing. Paper-wide results and their limitations: How much clinical and demographic metadata was included differed by source and by participant, and the metadata was provided uncurated.

Details on this clone: The antigen this receptor binds is unknown. No base qualities exist here, and no much larger clone lies one base off it.

Whole blood was collected in K2EDTA tubes by collaborating institutions according to the institutions' own protocols. Collaborator samples were shipped for TCRbeta analysis as frozen whole blood, isolated PBMCs, or DNA extracted from either sample type. TCRbeta CDR3 regions were amplified from genomic DNA using the immunoSEQ Assay, a bias-controlled multiplex PCR. Per the authors' processing: Within the assay, amplification of reference gene primers was used to estimate how many nucleated cells each sample contained. Sequence reads were collapsed and filtered to measure the absolute abundance of every unique TCRbeta CDR3 rearrangement. Productive Simpson clonality was computed per sample as the square root of Simpson's diversity index over productive rearrangements. TCRdb obtained this table from immuneACCESS and retained in-frame rearrangements with V and J assigned. These tables miss some clones; where compared with another copy, unresolved V genes account for less than half of the shortfall, and the remainder is unexplained. V, J and clone size are those of that table, while D and trimming were read from the DNA. This sample gives some 260,000 clones in total; 70% to 85% of them show up just once. The ten largest clones represent 4.5% to 6% of the sample.

This receptor was identified in a woman of 80 years or more with active or convalescent COVID-19. Sequencing was carried out using peripheral blood.

Here is the DNA: TGTGCCAGCAGTAGGGGGACAGGGAACACTGAAGCTTTCTTT. This encodes CASSRGTGNTEAFF. The sequence joins TRBV6-5 to TRBJ1-1, with TRBD1 matching 8 junction bases. Reading from cysteine to phenylalanine, the CDR3 counts 14 amino acids. The DNA shown is the 42-base CDR3, in frame from base 1. Based on the germline V gene, the CDR1 and CDR2 sequences are MNHEY and SVGAGI. Trimming accounts for 5 bases at V and 1 base at J, while the number of junction bases matched to no gene is 3.